The 11 T cell receptor beta chains below were found in one sample sequenced in a study of cytomegalovirus exposure and HLA in healthy donors. The data were produced by immunoSEQ multiplex PCR, yet TCRdb's version contains in-frame clones alone and is incomplete. Of about 130,000 clones listed, about nine tenths were seen once; the top ten hold 1.4%. The sample consisted of PBMCs. Receptors originate from a man aged 25 to 40 in good health and CMV-seronegative.

V is TRBV27 and J is TRBJ2-5; 10 bases are a match to TRBD1. Per germline, CDR1 MNHEY and CDR2 SMNVEV (reference sequence). The trim removed 2 bases at V and 4 bases at J, leaving 4 bases unmatched. The CDR3 has 15 residues. The CDR3 is CASSLRDRGRETQYF. The CDR3 bases are TGTGCCAGCAGTTTACGGGACAGGGGAAGAGAGACCCAGTACTTC.

J is TRBJ2-7 and V is TRBV4-1; 9 positions agree with TRBD1. The CDR3 sequence is 14 residues long. Trimming at V came to 3 bases and at J to 3 bases, leaving 3 bases not matched to a gene. The V gene's germline CDR1 is MGHRA and CDR2 YSYEKL. In DNA form, the CDR3 reads TGCGCCAGCAGCCAGGGGACAGGGAACTACGAGCAGTACTTC. Encoded protein: CASSQGTGNYEQYF.

The V call is TRBV7-8, the J call TRBJ1-1; tentative D call: TRBD1 (5 bases). This CDR3 is built from 15 residues. V was pared by 4 bases and J by 1 base, with 13 bases between. Germline CDR1 and CDR2: SGHVS and FQNEAQ. The CDR3 is CASSSRQRQNTEAFF. The DNA for the CDR3 is TGTGCCAGCAGCTCCCGACAGCGACAGAACACTGAAGCTTTCTTT.

This chain links TRBV4-1 with TRBJ2-3, with D tentatively TRBD2 (5 bases). The CDR3 runs to 18 residues. V was trimmed by 2 bases and J by 0 bases, leaving 18 bases between them. The germline gives CDR1 MGHRA, CDR2 YSYEKL. The CDR3 DNA reads TGCGCCAGCAGCCAATGGAGCGGTACCGACCCTAGCACAGATACGCAGTATTTT. It translates to CASSQWSGTDPSTDTQYF.

The chain is built from TRBV4-1 and TRBJ2-2, with 7 bases fitting TRBD2. J was trimmed by 4 bases and V by 1 base; bases with no gene match: 6. There are 16 residues in the CDR3. Germline loops: CDR1 MGHRA, CDR2 YSYEKL. CDR3 protein: CASSQGTGEGTGELFF. The DNA of the CDR3 is TGCGCCAGCAGCCAAGGGACCGGGGAGGGCACCGGGGAGCTGTTTTTT.

The chain recombines TRBV27 with TRBJ2-7; possible D gene TRBD1, 6 bases. The V and J ends lost 4 bases and 5 bases respectively, with 18 bases between them. The CDR3 totals 15 residues. Germline V gene lookup returns CDR1 MNHEY and CDR2 SMNVEV (reference sequence). This chain's CDR3 is CASSYQMGYRDEQYF. CDR3 DNA sequence: TGTGCCAGCAGTTACCAAATGGGGTACAGGGACGAGCAGTACTTC.

This chain connects TRBV18 to TRBJ2-3; possibly TRBD1 for D (6 bases). The germline gives CDR1 KGHSH, CDR2 LQKENI. Trimming took off 3 bases at V and 10 bases at J, with 23 bases between the two ends. The CDR3 loop spans 16 amino acids. CDR3 protein: CASSPYRETAGNPQYF. CDR3 DNA sequence: TGTGCCAGCTCACCCTACAGGGAAACCGCCGGGAATCCGCAGTATTTT. Complete variable domain (other parts from reference TRBV18 and TRBJ2-3): NAGVMQNPRHLVRRRGQEARLRCSPMKGHSHVYWYRQLPEEGLKFMVYLQKENIIDESGMPKERFSAEFPKEGPSILRIQQVVRGDSAAYFCASSPYRETAGNPQYFGPGTRLTVL.

The chain carries TRBV21-1 and TRBJ2-3; the table's D call TRBD2 went unverified against the DNA. TRBV21-1 is noted as a pseudogene. The CDR3 sequence is 17 residues long. The CDR3 loop is CASSKGWETRTPDTQYF. CDR3 in DNA: TGTGCCAGCAGCAAAGGTTGGGAGACAAGGACCCCCGATACGCAGTATTTT.

The V call is TRBV11-2, the J call TRBJ2-5, with D unresolved. Germline CDR1 reads SGHAT; CDR2 reads FQNNGV. The V end lost 2 bases, the J end lost 5 bases, and 6 bases lay between the germline ends. The CDR3 runs to 12 residues. CDR3: CASSLSLETQYF. CDR3 DNA: TGTGCCAGCAGCTTATCTTTGGAGACCCAGTACTTC.

The V gene is TRBV6-1, the J gene TRBJ2-3, with 10 positions matching TRBD1. The CDR3 runs to 17 residues. V lost 4 bases, J lost 2 bases, and 9 bases stayed unmatched. From germline, CDR1 is MNHNS and CDR2 SASEGT. Written as DNA, the CDR3 is TGTGCCAGCAGTGCCAGGCCGGGACAGGGGAACACAGATACGCAGTATTTT. It encodes CASSARPGQGNTDTQYF.

The chain has TRBV5-1 and TRBJ2-5; 8 bases align to TRBD2. The J call may be incorrect, as the DNA end agrees better with TRBJ2-7. The length of the CDR3 is 16 residues. Germline CDR1 is SGHRS and CDR2 is YFSETQ. The CDR3 is CASSFRLASGLYEQYF. CDR3 nucleotides: TGCGCCAGCAGTTTCCGTTTGGCTAGCGGGCTATACGAGCAGTACTTC.